This T cell receptor beta chain was documented in a study of glioma-infiltrating T cells. Study results and limitations: Above-expected tissue-blood divergence occurred in all gliomas, most in low-grade ones. Very few CDR3 sequences were shared between tissue and blood.

Regarding this clonotype: As yet, its antigen is unknown.

Using RNA template, CDR3s of TCR alpha and beta were amplified with iRepertoire arm-PCR. Tissue mRNA or PBMC total RNA, roughly 100-400 ng, went into one-step reverse transcription and amplification. TCRdb redid the calling of the multiplex PCR reads with MiXCR, one entry per CDR3 protein. The table has about 130,000 distinct CDR3 sequences, about 25% seen once. The V gene's germline CDR1 is LGHNA and CDR2 YNFKEQ. Between the trimmed V and J ends, which lost 4 bases and 7 bases, there was a span of 16 bases. The CDR3 covers 15 residues. The sample taken for sequencing was glioma tissue, nonneoplastic brain tissue, or PBMCs (not recorded which). The chain links TRBV4-2 to TRBJ1-4; maybe TRBD1 (6 bases). The TCR originated in a human donor with low-grade glioma or glioblastoma, undergoing nonglioma brain surgery, or in good health (not recorded which). The CDR3 is CASSPDGGGGEKLFF. CDR3 coding DNA: TGTGCCAGCAGCCCCGACGGGGGCGGCGGTGAAAAACTGTTTTTT.